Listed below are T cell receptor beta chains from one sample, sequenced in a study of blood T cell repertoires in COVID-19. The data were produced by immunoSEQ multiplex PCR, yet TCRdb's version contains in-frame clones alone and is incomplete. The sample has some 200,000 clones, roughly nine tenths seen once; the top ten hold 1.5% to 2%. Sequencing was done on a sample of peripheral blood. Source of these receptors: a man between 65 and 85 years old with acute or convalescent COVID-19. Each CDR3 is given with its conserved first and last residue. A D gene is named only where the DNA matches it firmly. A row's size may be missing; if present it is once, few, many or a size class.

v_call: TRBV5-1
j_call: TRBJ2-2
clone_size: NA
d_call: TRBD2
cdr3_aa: CASSFLAESNTGELFF
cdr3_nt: TGCGCCAGCAGCTTCCTAGCGGAGTCGAACACCGGGGAGCTGTTTTTT

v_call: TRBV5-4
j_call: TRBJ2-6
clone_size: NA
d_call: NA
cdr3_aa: CASSLGQASGANVLTF
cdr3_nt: TGTGCCAGCAGCTTGGGTCAGGCGAGTGGGGCCAACGTCCTGACTTTC

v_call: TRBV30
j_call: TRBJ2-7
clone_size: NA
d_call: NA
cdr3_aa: CAWSVVHRGAGAAYEQYF
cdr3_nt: TGTGCCTGGAGTGTGGTACACAGGGGAGCGGGAGCTGCCTACGAGCAGTACTTC

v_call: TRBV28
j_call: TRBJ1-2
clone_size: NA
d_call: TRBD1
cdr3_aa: CASSDRGPGYGYTF
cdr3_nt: TGTGCCAGCAGTGACAGGGGGCCGGGCTATGGCTACACCTTC

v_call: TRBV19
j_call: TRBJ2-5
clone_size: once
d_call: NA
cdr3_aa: CASSMNRYQETQYF
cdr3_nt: TGTGCCAGTAGTATGAACAGGTACCAAGAGACCCAGTACTTC

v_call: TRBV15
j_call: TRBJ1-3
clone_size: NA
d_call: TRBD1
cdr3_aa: CATSRDRGQGNTIYF
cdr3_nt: TGTGCCACCAGCAGAGACAGGGGGCAGGGAAACACCATATATTTT

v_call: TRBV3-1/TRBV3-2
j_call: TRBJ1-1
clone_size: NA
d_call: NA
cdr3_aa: CASSQDNRVETEAFF
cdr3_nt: TGTGCCAGCAGCCAAGATAACAGGGTGGAGACTGAAGCTTTCTTT

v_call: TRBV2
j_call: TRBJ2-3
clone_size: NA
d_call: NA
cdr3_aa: CASRGLPDTQYF
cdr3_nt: TGTGCCAGCAGGGGCCTCCCAGATACGCAGTATTTT

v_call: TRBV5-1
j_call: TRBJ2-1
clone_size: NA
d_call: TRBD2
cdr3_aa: CASSFIAGDYNEQFF
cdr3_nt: TGCGCCAGCAGCTTCATAGCGGGAGACTACAATGAGCAGTTCTTC

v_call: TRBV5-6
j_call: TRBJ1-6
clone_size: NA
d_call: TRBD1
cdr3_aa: CASSYRQGANSPLHF
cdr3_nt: TGTGCCAGCAGCTATCGACAGGGGGCTAATTCACCCCTCCACTTT

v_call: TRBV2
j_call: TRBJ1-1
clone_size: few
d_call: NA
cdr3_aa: CASSEGREGTEAFF
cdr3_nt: TGTGCCAGCAGTGAGGGCAGGGAGGGCACTGAAGCTTTCTTT

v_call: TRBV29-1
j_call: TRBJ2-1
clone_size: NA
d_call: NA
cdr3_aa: CSGGETYNEQFF
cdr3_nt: TGCAGCGGGGGGGAGACCTACAATGAGCAGTTCTTC

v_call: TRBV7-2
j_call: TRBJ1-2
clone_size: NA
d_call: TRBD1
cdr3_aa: CASSPEGGARYGYTF
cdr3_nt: TGTGCCAGCAGCCCGGAAGGGGGCGCAAGGTATGGCTACACCTTC

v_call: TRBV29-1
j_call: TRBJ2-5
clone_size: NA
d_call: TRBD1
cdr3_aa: CSVDRVGETQYF
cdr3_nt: TGCAGCGTCGACAGGGTCGGGGAGACCCAGTACTTC

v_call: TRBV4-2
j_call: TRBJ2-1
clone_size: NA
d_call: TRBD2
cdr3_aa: CASSTGTSGSEYYNEQFF
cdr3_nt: TGTGCCAGCAGCACGGGGACTAGCGGGAGTGAATACTACAATGAGCAGTTCTTC

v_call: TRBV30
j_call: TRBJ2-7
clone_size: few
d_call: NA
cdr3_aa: CAWSVPGLSTVEQYF
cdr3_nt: TGTGCCTGGAGTGTACCGGGACTCAGTACGGTGGAGCAGTACTTC

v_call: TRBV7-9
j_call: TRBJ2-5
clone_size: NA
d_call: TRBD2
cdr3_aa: CASSLGRAVGETQYF
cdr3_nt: TGTGCCAGCAGCTTGGGGAGGGCAGTAGGGGAGACCCAGTACTTC

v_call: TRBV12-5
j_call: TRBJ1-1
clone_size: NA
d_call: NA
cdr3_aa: CASGLGGENTEAFF
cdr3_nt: TGTGCTAGTGGTTTGGGCGGGGAGAACACTGAAGCTTTCTTT

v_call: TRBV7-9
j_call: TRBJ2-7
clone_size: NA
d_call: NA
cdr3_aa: CASSLAGSYEQYF
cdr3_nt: TGTGCCAGCAGCTTAGCGGGCAGCTACGAGCAGTACTTC

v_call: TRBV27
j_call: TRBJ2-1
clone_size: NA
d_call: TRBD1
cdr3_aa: CASLNLGTGRGNEQFF
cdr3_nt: TGTGCCAGCCTTAACCTTGGGACAGGTCGAGGCAATGAGCAGTTCTTC

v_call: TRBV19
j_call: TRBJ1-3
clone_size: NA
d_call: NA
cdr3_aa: CASISSFRSGNTIYF
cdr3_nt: TGTGCCAGTATAAGTAGTTTTCGCTCTGGAAACACCATATATTTT

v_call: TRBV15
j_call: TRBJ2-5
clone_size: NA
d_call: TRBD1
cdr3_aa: CATSSDRGPYQETQYF
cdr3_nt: TGTGCCACCAGCAGTGACAGGGGACCGTACCAAGAGACCCAGTACTTC

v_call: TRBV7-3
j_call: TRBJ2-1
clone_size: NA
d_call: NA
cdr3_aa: CASSARDGSNEQFF
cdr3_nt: TGTGCCAGCAGCGCCCGGGACGGGAGCAATGAGCAGTTCTTC

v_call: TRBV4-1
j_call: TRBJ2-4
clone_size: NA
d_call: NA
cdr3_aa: CASSRETSSENIQYF
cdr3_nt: TGCGCCAGCAGCCGGGAGACTAGTAGCGAAAACATTCAGTACTTC

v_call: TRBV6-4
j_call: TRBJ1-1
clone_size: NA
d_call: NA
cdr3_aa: CASSEIFGISEAFF
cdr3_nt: TGTGCCAGCAGTGAAATCTTCGGGATCTCTGAAGCTTTCTTT

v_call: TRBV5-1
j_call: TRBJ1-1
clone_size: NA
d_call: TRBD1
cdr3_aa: CASSLGGQGDTEAFF
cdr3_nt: TGCGCCAGCAGCTTGGGAGGACAGGGGGACACTGAAGCTTTCTTT

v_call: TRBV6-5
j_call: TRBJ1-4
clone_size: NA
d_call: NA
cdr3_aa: CASSYLQGSPNEKLFF
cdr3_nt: TGTGCCAGCAGTTACCTGCAGGGGTCTCCCAATGAAAAACTGTTTTTT

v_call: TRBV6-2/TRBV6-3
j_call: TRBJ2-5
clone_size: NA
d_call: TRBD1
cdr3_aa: CASSPPGTGRETQYF
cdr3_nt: TGTGCCAGCAGCCCCCCCGGGACAGGGCGTGAGACCCAGTACTTC

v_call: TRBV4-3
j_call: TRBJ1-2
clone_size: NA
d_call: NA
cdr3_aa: CASSQVGRDAGYTF
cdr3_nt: TGCGCCAGCAGCCAAGTGGGCAGGGATGCTGGCTACACCTTC

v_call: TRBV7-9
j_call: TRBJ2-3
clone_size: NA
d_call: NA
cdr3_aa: CASSTPPGVATDTQYF
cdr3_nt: TGTGCCAGCAGCACCCCCCCGGGAGTCGCCACAGATACGCAGTATTTT

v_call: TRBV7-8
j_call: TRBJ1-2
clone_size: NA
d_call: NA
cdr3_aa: CASSLGPNSGYTF
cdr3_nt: TGTGCCAGCAGCTTAGGGCCAAATAGCGGCTACACCTTC

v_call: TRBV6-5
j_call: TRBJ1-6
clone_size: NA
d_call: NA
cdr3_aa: CASSYRDLNNSPLHF
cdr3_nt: TGTGCCAGCAGTTACCGGGATCTGAATAATTCACCCCTCCACTTT

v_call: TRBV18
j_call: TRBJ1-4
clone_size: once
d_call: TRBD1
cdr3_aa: CASSPRGQGREKLFF
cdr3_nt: TGTGCCAGCTCACCAAGGGGACAGGGCCGCGAAAAACTGTTTTTT

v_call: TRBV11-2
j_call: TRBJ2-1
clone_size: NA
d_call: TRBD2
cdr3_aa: CASTGTSKNEQFF
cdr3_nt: TGTGCCAGCACCGGGACTAGCAAGAATGAGCAGTTCTTC

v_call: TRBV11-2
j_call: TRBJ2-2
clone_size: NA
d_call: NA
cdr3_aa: CASSLGLENTGELFF
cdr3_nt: TGTGCCAGCAGCTTAGGGCTAGAGAACACCGGGGAGCTGTTTTTT

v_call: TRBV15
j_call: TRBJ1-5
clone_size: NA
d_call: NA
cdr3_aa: CATSRGTQGNKPQHF
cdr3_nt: TGTGCCACCAGCAGAGGTACTCAGGGGAATAAGCCCCAGCATTTT

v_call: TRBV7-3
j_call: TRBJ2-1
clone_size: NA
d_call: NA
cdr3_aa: CASSNTRNEQFF
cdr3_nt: TGTGCCAGCAGCAACACTAGGAATGAGCAGTTCTTC

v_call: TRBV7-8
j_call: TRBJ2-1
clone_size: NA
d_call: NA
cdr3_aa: CASSSISVVNEQFF
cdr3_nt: TGTGCCAGCAGCTCGATTAGCGTAGTAAATGAGCAGTTCTTC

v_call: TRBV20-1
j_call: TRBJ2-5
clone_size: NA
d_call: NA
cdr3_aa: CSARPSVTQYF
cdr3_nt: TGCAGTGCTAGACCGAGCGTGACCCAGTACTTC

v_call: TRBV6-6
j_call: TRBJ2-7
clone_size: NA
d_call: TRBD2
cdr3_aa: CASRGTAGGEQYF
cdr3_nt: TGTGCCAGCAGGGGGACTGCGGGAGGCGAGCAGTACTTC

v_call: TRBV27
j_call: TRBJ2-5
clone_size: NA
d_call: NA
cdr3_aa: CASSLSVQETQYF
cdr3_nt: TGTGCCAGCAGTCTTAGCGTACAAGAGACCCAGTACTTC

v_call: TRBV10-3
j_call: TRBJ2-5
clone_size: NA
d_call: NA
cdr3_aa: CAISDSYQETQYF
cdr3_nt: TGTGCCATCAGCGACAGTTACCAAGAGACCCAGTACTTC

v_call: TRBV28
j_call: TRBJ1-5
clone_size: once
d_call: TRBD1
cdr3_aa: CASSSRTGRSNQPQHF
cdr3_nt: TGTGCCAGCAGTTCCAGGACAGGGCGTAGCAATCAGCCCCAGCATTTT

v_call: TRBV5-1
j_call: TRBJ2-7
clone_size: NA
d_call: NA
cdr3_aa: CASSVGQYYEQYF
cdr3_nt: TGCGCCAGCAGCGTAGGACAGTACTACGAGCAGTACTTC

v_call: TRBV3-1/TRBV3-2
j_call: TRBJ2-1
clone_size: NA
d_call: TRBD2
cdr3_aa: CASSPLAGESSYNEQFF
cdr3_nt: TGTGCCAGCAGCCCTCTAGCGGGAGAGAGCTCCTACAATGAGCAGTTCTTC

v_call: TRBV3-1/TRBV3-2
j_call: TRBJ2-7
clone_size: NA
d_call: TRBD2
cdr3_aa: CASSSPGLARSSSYEQYF
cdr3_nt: TGTGCCAGCTCATCACCGGGACTAGCGAGGTCAAGCTCCTACGAGCAGTACTTC

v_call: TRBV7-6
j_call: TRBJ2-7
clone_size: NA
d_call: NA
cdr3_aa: CASSTSTVGEQYF
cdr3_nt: TGTGCCAGCAGCACCTCCACAGTTGGAGAGCAGTACTTC

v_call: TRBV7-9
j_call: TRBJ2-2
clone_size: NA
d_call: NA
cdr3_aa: CASTPWGGPNTGELFF
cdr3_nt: TGTGCCAGCACCCCTTGGGGCGGCCCGAACACCGGGGAGCTGTTTTTT

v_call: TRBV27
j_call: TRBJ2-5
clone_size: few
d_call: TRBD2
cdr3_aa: CASSLSLASGTQETQYF
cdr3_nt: TGTGCCAGCAGTTTATCTTTGGCTAGCGGCACCCAAGAGACCCAGTACTTC

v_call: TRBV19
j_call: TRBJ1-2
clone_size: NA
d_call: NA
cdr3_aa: CASRDQQGMSYGYTF
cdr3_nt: TGTGCCAGTAGGGACCAACAGGGCATGAGCTATGGCTACACCTTC

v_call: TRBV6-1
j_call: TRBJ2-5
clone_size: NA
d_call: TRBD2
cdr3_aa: CASSGRLAGGRETQYF
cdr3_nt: TGTGCCAGCAGTGGCAGACTAGCGGGAGGGCGAGAGACCCAGTACTTC

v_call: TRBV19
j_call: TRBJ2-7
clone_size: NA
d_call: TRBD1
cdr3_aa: CASSIDRGHEQYF
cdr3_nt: TGTGCCAGTAGCATCGACAGGGGCCACGAGCAGTACTTC

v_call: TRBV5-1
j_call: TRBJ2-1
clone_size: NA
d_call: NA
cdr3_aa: CASSLDGMKYNEQFF
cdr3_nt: TGCGCCAGCAGCTTGGACGGGATGAAGTACAATGAGCAGTTCTTC

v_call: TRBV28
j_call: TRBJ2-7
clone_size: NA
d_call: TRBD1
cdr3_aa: CASSLPGQGALEQYF
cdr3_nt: TGTGCCAGCAGTCTACCGGGACAGGGGGCTCTTGAGCAGTACTTC

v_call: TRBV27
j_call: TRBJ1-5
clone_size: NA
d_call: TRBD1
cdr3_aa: CASRNLRDSQGQPQHF
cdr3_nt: TGTGCCAGCAGGAATCTTCGGGACAGCCAGGGGCAGCCCCAGCATTTT